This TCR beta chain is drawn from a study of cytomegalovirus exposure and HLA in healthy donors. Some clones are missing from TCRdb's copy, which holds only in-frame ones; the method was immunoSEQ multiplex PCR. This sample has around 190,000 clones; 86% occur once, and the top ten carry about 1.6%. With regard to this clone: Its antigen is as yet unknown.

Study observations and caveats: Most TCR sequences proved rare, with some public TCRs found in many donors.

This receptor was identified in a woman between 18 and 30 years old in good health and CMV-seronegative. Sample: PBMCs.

The chain's CDR3 is CASSLHNYTDTQYF. CDR3 bases: TGTGCCAGCAGCCTACACAACTACACAGATACGCAGTATTTT. V usage is TRBV4-2 and J usage is TRBJ2-3, with D unresolved. This CDR3 has 14 amino acids. Germline V CDR1 and CDR2: LGHNA, YNFKEQ. V lost 4 bases to trimming and J lost 2 bases, with 10 bases between them.